This T cell receptor beta chain emerged from a study of PD-1 blockade in mismatch repair-deficient tumors. The protocol was immunoSEQ multiplex PCR, while the TCRdb copy is restricted to in-frame clones and leaves out a portion. The sample holds approximately 15,000 clones, approximately 80% seen once. Concerning this clone itself: What it binds is unknown.

Time point: roughly 9-day in vitro stimulation with candidate neoantigen peptide 5. V was cut by 1 base and J by 2 bases, with 6 bases left in between. This CDR3 is 14 amino acids long. Germline CDR1 reads LNHDA; CDR2 reads SQIVND (reference sequence). The receptor's source is an adult with mismatch repair-deficient cancer. Sequenced material: cells cultured in vitro, taken from a patient treated with pembrolizumab. The J gene is TRBJ2-1, the V gene TRBV19, with D uncertain. The CDR3 region is CASSIATTYNEQFF. The CDR3 DNA follows: TGTGCCAGTAGTATAGCGACGACCTACAATGAGCAGTTCTTC.